This note documents a single T cell receptor beta chain sequence. Libraries were prepared by immunoSEQ multiplex PCR; TCRdb keeps only in-frame clonotypes and omits some of them. The sample records over 80,000 clones, 90% to 95% being singletons. These data come from a study of T cell changes during pregnancy in multiple sclerosis. There are 15 residues in the CDR3. V dropped 0 bases and J dropped 7 bases, with 13 bases sitting between them. From germline, CDR1 is SGHRS and CDR2 YFSETQ. This receptor was identified in a female donor in good health, enrolled as a control in a pregnancy study. The V gene is TRBV5-1, the J gene TRBJ1-4; D is uncertain. Specimen: peripheral blood, collected in the third trimester of pregnancy. The CDR3 nucleotides are TGCGCCAGCAGCTTGGACGGGAGCCACAGTGAAAAACTGTTTTTT. It is translated as CASSLDGSHSEKLFF. Full variable domain (remainder filled in from reference TRBV5-1 and TRBJ1-4): KAGVTQTPRYLIKTRGQQVTLSCSPISGHRSVSWYQQTPGQGLQFLFEYFSETQRNKGNFPGRFSGRQFSNSRSEMNVSTLELGDSALYLCASSLDGSHSEKLFFGSGTQLSVL.